This T cell receptor (beta chain) stems from a study of blood T cells in healthy people across ages. CDR3 length: 17 residues. V lost 2 bases and J lost 0, with 17 bases in between. Germline CDR1 SGHVS, CDR2 FQNEAQ. It was with a sample-barcoded 5' primer and a J-beta primer mix that a second PCR of roughly 7 to 12 cycles was run. TCRdb redid the calling of the 5' RACE reads with MiXCR, one entry per CDR3 protein. This sample has 1.5 million to 2 million distinct CDR3 sequences, with roughly 52% found just once. This sequence originates from a woman between 35 and 50 years old in good health. The source material was blood. The chain is built from TRBV7-8 and TRBJ2-7; D is uncertain. CDR3 nucleotide sequence: TGTGCCAGCAGCTTAAGGGTAGTCGTTGCTCCCTCCTACGAGCAGTACTTC. Its protein is CASSLRVVVAPSYEQYF.